The sequence of this T cell receptor (beta chain) was determined in a study of early T cells in non-severe SARS-CoV-2 infection. Overall study findings and caveats: VDJdb matching skewed toward anti-spike CD8 responses, missing private and CD4 specificities.

In the library, individual cDNA molecules carried attached unique molecular identifiers. Via MiXCR, TCRdb re-called the 5' RACE reads, giving one row per CDR3 protein. Seen here are about 22,000 distinct CDR3 sequences, around 4.6% observed once, and the top ten hold 15% to 20%. The sample holds many counts of this clonotype. As yet, its antigen is unknown. The origin of this receptor is an adult who was a healthcare worker with PCR-confirmed SARS-CoV-2 infection or an uninfected control (not recorded which). The sequencing input was whole blood.

As DNA, the CDR3 is TGCGCCAGCAGCTTGTACGTTTTTGCGAATTCACCCCTCCACTTT. It specifies CASSLYVFANSPLHF. This sequence joins TRBV5-1 and TRBJ1-6, with D unclear. The CDR3 consists of 15 residues. Trimming stripped 1 base from V and 7 bases from J, with 12 bases between. Per germline, CDR1 SGHRS and CDR2 YFSETQ.